Here is one TCR beta chain with its context. The data derive from a study of blood T cell repertoires in COVID-19. Study details: Some COVID-19 samples were acute and others convalescent; all came from the United States, Italy and Spain. Sources were T cells, B-cell-depleted T cells, or PBMCs; the material itself was cDNA or gDNA.

CDR1 is LGHDT, CDR2 YNNKEL, per germline (reference sequence). Trimming left V 3 bases short and J 4 bases short, with 12 bases between. This CDR3 is built from 15 residues. As processed by the authors: Nucleated cell counts were estimated from reference gene primer amplification. Data came from immunoSEQ multiplex PCR; TCRdb stores just in-frame clones and leaves some out. V and J calls and clone size are those listed in that table; D and trimming were worked out from the DNA. The data show 90,000 to 110,000 clones, about 85% seen once. This chain links TRBV3-1 (or the pseudogene TRBV3-2) with TRBJ2-2, with a weak D call TRBD1 (5 bases). The clonotype comes from a man between 45 and 60 years old with acute or convalescent COVID-19. Sample: peripheral blood. CDR3 bases: TGTGCCAGCAGCCACAGGGTTGTGATCACCGGGGAGCTGTTTTTT. It yields the protein CASSHRVVITGELFF.